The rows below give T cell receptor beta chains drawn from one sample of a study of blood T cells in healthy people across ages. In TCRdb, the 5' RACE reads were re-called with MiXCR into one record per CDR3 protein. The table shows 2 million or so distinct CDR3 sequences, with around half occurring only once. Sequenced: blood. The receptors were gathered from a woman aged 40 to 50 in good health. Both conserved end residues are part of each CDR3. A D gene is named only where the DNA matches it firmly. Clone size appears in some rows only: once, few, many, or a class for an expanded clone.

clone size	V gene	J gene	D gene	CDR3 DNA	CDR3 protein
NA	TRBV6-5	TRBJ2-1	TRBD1	TGTGCCAGCAGCCCTTGGACAGGCGGGTACGAGCAGTTCTTC	CASSPWTGGYEQFF
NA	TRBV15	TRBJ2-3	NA	TGTGCCACCAGCAGACGGACTTCAGGGTCGTGGCGGGATACGCAGTATTTT	CATSRRTSGSWRDTQYF
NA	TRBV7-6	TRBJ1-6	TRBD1	TGTGCCAGCAGCTTACTGCGCGTCAGGGGGACAGGGTGGAATTCACCCCTCCACTTT	CASSLLRVRGTGWNSPLHF
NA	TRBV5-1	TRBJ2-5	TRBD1	TGCGCCAGCAGGGCGACAGGGGCAGGTGAGACCCAGTACTTC	CASRATGAGETQYF
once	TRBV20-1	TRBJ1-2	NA	TGCAGTGCTCCTGACCGGGACGGACCTAGGGGCTACACCTTC	CSAPDRDGPRGYTF
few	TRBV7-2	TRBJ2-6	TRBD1	TGTGCCAGCAGCTTAGCCGAGACAGGGGGCTCTGGGGCCAACGTCCTGACTTTC	CASSLAETGGSGANVLTF
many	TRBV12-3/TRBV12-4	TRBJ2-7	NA	TGTGCCAGCAGTTATGAGTACGAGCAGTACTTC	CASSYEYEQYF
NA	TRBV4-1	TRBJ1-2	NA	TGCGCCAGCAGCGACAACCGGGGCCATGGCTACACCTTC	CASSDNRGHGYTF
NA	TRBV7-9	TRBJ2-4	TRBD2	TGTGCCAGCAGCGACCTCCCTAGCGGGGGTCAACCTCTAGCCAAAAACATTCAGTACTTC	CASSDLPSGGQPLAKNIQYF
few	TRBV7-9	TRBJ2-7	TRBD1	TGTGCCAGCAGCTGGAATGGCGACAGGGGGCGTCGCGAGCAGTACTTC	CASSWNGDRGRREQYF
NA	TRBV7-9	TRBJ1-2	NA	TGTGCCAGCAGCTTACCGGGCAGGCTTAATAACTATGGCTACACCTTC	CASSLPGRLNNYGYTF
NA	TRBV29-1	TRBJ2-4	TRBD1	TGCAGCGCCGAAGGGACAGGGGGCAGAGAGCAGTACTTC	CSAEGTGGREQYF
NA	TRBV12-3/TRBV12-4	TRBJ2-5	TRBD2	TGTGCCAGCAGTTTTAGCGGGGGGGTTCTAGAGACCCAGTACTTC	CASSFSGGVLETQYF
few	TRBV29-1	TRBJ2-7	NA	TGCAGCGTTGAGGGTGGCGGTGAATACGAGCAGTACTTC	CSVEGGGEYEQYF
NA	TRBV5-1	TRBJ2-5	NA	TGCGCCAGCAGCCGACCTGTACAGGGTAATCGAGAGACCCAGTACTTC	CASSRPVQGNRETQYF
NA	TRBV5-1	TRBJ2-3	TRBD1	TGCGCCAGCAGCTTGGGACAGGGGATGGAGCAGTATTTT	CASSLGQGMEQYF
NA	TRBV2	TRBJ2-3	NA	TGTGCCAGCAGGGGGCGATTTACAGATACGCAGTATTTT	CASRGRFTDTQYF
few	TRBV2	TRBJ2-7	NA	TGTGCCAGCAGTGTGGAGGGGAAAGGCTACGAGCAGTACTTC	CASSVEGKGYEQYF
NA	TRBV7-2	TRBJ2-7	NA	TGTGCCAGCAGCTTAGTGGGGCTAGCCGCTAATGAGCAGTACTTC	CASSLVGLAANEQYF
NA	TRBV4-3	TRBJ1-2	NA	TGCGCCAGCAGCCCCCAGGCCCCTGGAGTCCTCTATGGCTACACCTTC	CASSPQAPGVLYGYTF
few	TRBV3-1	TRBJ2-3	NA	TGTGCCAGCAGCCAGCTAAAAGATACGCAGTATTTT	CASSQLKDTQYF
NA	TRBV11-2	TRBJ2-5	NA	TGTGCCAGCAGCTCCACAAGGGGTTCAACGGGCGGAGAGACCCAGTACTTC	CASSSTRGSTGGETQYF
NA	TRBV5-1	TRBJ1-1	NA	TGCGCCAGCAGCTTTCGCTTGGACAGAGCAAGGAACACTGAAGCTTTCTTT	CASSFRLDRARNTEAFF
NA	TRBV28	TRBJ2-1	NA	TGTGCCAGCATGGTGTGGTATGAGCAGTTCTTC	CASMVWYEQFF
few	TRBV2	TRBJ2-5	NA	TGTGCCAGCAGTGAAGCGCCCCAAGGGACGACCCAGTACTTC	CASSEAPQGTTQYF
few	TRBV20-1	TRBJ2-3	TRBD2	TGCAGTGCTAGAGGTGTAAGCGGGGCGGCAGATACGCAGTATTTT	CSARGVSGAADTQYF
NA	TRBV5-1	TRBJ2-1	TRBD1	TGCGCCAGCAGCTTAAATATAGACAGGGACCTAAACAATGAGCAGTTCTTC	CASSLNIDRDLNNEQFF
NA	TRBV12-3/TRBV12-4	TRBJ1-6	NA	TGTGCCAGCGCCTTAAATGGAGGGGAAGCACCCCTCCACTTT	CASALNGGEAPLHF
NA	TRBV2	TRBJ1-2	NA	TGTGCCAGCAGAGGGGATTTGAATGGCTACACCTTC	CASRGDLNGYTF
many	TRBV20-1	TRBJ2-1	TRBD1	TGCAGTGCTCCAGGGGGACGATTAAACAATGAGCAGTTCTTC	CSAPGGRLNNEQFF
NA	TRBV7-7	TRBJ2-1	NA	TGTGCTAGCAGCCCCAGGGCTGGGGATGATGAGCAGTTCTTC	CASSPRAGDDEQFF
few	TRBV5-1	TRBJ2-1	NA	TGCGCCAGCAGCTTCTTGGGACGGGGGGCACGGGAGCAGTTCTTC	CASSFLGRGAREQFF
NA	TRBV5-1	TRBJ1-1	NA	TGCGCCAGCAGCTTGGTCCCTGAAGCTTTCTTT	CASSLVPEAFF
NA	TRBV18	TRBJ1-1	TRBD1	TGTGCCAGCTCATCTACAGGGGGCGATAGCACTGAAGCTTTCTTT	CASSSTGGDSTEAFF
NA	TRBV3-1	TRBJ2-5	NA	TGTGCCAGCAGCCACACTAAAAAGAAGACCCAGTACTTC	CASSHTKKKTQYF
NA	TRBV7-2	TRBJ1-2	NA	TGTGCCAGCAGCTCCCCGACGGTCTATGGCTACACCTTC	CASSSPTVYGYTF
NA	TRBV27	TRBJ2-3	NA	TGTGCCACCCAGCAGGGGTATGATTACACAGATACGCAGTATTTT	CATQQGYDYTDTQYF
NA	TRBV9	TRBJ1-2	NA	TGTGCCAGCAGCAAGACAGGCAACGACTATGGCTACACCTTC	CASSKTGNDYGYTF
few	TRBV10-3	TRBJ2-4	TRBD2	TGTGCCATCAGTGGCCGGGGAGGGGACATTCAGTACTTC	CAISGRGGDIQYF
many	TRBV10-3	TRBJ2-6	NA	TGTGCCATCAGTGAGTCGATAAGGTCTGGGGCCAACGTCCTGACTTTC	CAISESIRSGANVLTF
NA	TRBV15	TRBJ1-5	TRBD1	TGTGCCACCAGCAGCCGACAGGGGCGGCAGCCCCAGCATTTT	CATSSRQGRQPQHF
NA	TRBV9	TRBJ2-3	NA	TGTGCCAGCAGCGTAGTCGGGCGATCTAGCACAGATACGCAGTATTTT	CASSVVGRSSTDTQYF
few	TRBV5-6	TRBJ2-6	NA	TGTGCCAGCAGCTTAGGGGGGGTCTCTGGGGCCAACGTCCTGACTTTC	CASSLGGVSGANVLTF
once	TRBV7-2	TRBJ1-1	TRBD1	TGTGCCAGCAGCCCAAGGGACAGGGGAGGATTTACTGAAGCTTTCTTT	CASSPRDRGGFTEAFF
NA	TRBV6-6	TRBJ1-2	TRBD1	TGTGCCAGCACCATTCGACAGGGGAGGCCTGATGGCTACACCTTC	CASTIRQGRPDGYTF
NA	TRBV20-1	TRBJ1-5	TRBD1	TGCAGTGCTAGGGGCGGGACAGGGACTCAGCCCCAGCATTTT	CSARGGTGTQPQHF
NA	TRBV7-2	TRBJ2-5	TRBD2	TGTGCCTGCAGCTTGGCCCTCGCGGGGGGAGAAGAGACCCAGTACTTC	CACSLALAGGEETQYF
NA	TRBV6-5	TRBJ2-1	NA	TGTGCCAGCAGAGAAGAGGGTGGCGGCAATGAGCAGTTCTTC	CASREEGGGNEQFF
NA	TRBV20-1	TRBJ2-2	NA	TGCAGTGCTAGTCCCTCCCAGGCCGGGGAGCTGTTTTTT	CSASPSQAGELFF
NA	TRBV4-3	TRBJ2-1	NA	TGCGCCAGCAGCCAAGATCCAAGGGACCATGAGCAGTTCTTC	CASSQDPRDHEQFF
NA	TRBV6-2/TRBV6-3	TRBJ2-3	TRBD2	TGTGCCAGCAGCTACCTAGCGGGGGGGCCGTATTTT	CASSYLAGGPYF
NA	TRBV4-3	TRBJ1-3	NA	TGCGCCAGCAGCCAAGATTCTGGAAACACCATATATTTT	CASSQDSGNTIYF
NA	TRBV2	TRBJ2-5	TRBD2	TGTGCCAGCAGTGCTCTGACTAGCGGGGTTCTAGGGGAGACCCAGTACTTC	CASSALTSGVLGETQYF
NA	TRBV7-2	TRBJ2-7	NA	TGTGCCAGCAGCTCCGCCGGGGCCTACGAGCAGTACTTC	CASSSAGAYEQYF